Following are 19 T cell receptor beta chains from one sample sequenced in a study of blood T cell repertoires in COVID-19. Here immunoSEQ multiplex PCR was the method, and the copy in TCRdb shows in-frame clones only, minus some. The table shows about 380,000 clones, with 90% occurring only once. Sequenced: peripheral blood. The origin of the receptors is a man between 18 and 35 years old with active or convalescent COVID-19.

This chain joins TRBV11-1 and TRBJ1-1; D not resolved. The V end was cut by 6 bases, the J end by 1 base, with 12 bases between. CDR1 is SGHAT and CDR2 is FQDESV in the germline V gene (reference sequence). This CDR3 is built from 14 residues. The CDR3 sequence: CASRRSRSNTEAFF. DNA for the CDR3: TGTGCCAGCAGGAGGAGTCGATCGAACACTGAAGCTTTCTTT.

The chain couples TRBV7-2 to TRBJ2-3; 10 bases align to TRBD2. V shed 5 bases, J shed 1 base, and the junction held 9 bases outside the gene matches. This CDR3 is 17 amino acids long. CDR1 SGHTA and CDR2 FQGNSA come from the germline V gene. The CDR3 region has the DNA TGTGCCAGCAGCCCCCCTGGGCTAGCGGGGGGCACAGATACGCAGTATTTT. This sequence encodes CASSPPGLAGGTDTQYF.

The V call is TRBV6-5, the J call TRBJ1-6; a possible D gene is TRBD1 (6 bases). V lost 2 bases, J lost 10 bases, and 15 bases lay in between. Germline CDR1 MNHEY, CDR2 SVGAGI. The length of the CDR3 is 15 residues. The chain's CDR3 is CASSYQTDRSSPLHF. The CDR3 nucleotides read TGTGCCAGCAGTTACCAGACAGACAGGTCGTCACCCCTCCACTTT.

The chain couples TRBV27 to TRBJ2-7; 11 nucleotides match TRBD2. The germline gives CDR1 MNHEY, CDR2 SMNVEV (reference sequence). The J segment lost 1 base and the V segment lost 6 bases, leaving 8 bases of the junction unmatched. The CDR3 sequence is 16 residues long. CDR3 amino acids: CASSWGGLAVSYEQYF. CDR3 sequence (DNA): TGTGCCAGCAGCTGGGGGGGACTAGCGGTTTCCTACGAGCAGTACTTC.

The V and J genes are TRBV18 and TRBJ2-2, with D possibly matching TRBD2 (5 bases). V lost 2 bases, J lost 2 bases, and 12 bases lay in between. Germline CDR1 reads KGHSH; CDR2 reads LQKENI. The CDR3 runs to 16 residues. CDR3 region: CASSPRGQRNTGELFF. The CDR3 nucleotides read TGTGCCAGCTCACCAAGAGGGCAAAGAAACACCGGGGAGCTGTTTTTT.

V is TRBV9 and J is TRBJ2-7; D perhaps matches TRBD2 (7 bases). Germline V CDR1 and CDR2: SGDLS, YYNGEE. The CDR3 has 14 residues. The V and J ends lost 0 bases and 5 bases respectively, with 12 bases between them. CDR3 amino acids: CASSVGPGGNEQYF. CDR3 DNA sequence: TGTGCCAGCAGCGTAGGTCCGGGGGGCAACGAGCAGTACTTC.

This clone was observed a single time. This chain links TRBV7-9 with TRBJ2-7; D possibly corresponds to TRBD1 (5 bases). Trimming pared 5 bases from V and 3 bases from J, leaving 14 bases between. CDR3 length: 14 residues. CDR1 and CDR2 from the germline V gene are SEHNR and FQNEAQ (reference sequence). This chain's CDR3 is CASSGQNRIYEQYF. In DNA, the CDR3 is TGTGCCAGCAGCGGACAAAACAGGATCTACGAGCAGTACTTC. The entire variable domain, with the rest obtained from reference TRBV7-9 and TRBJ2-7, is as follows: DTGVSQNPRHKITKRGQNVTFRCDPISEHNRLYWYRQTLGQGPEFLTYFQNEAQLEKSRLLSDRFSAERPKGSFSTLEIQRTEQGDSAMYLCASSGQNRIYEQYFGPGTRLTVT.

Remarks on this clone: The sample carries other DNA sequences with the same CDR3. V gene TRBV6-4 combines with J gene TRBJ1-1; maybe TRBD1 (5 bases). CDR3 size: 14 residues. Per the germline V gene, CDR1 is MRHNA and CDR2 is SNTAGT. V was pared by 6 bases and J by 1 base, with 12 bases between. The CDR3 here is CASRTGDGNTEAFF. The CDR3 coding sequence is TGTGCCAGCAGAACGGGGGATGGGAACACTGAAGCTTTCTTT.

V gene TRBV29-1 combines with J gene TRBJ2-3, with 12 bases matching TRBD2. The CDR3 is 14 amino acids. The ends lost 7 bases at V and 4 bases at J; junction bases unmatched: 6. Germline CDR1 and CDR2: SQVTM and ANQGSEA. CDR3 sequence (DNA): TGCAGCGCAATGACTAGCGGGAGTTCAGATACGCAGTATTTT. Translation gives CSAMTSGSSDTQYF.

The table lists this clone with a few counts. This chain connects TRBV6-6 to TRBJ2-1; TRBD2 aligns across 8 bases. Trimming at V came to 0 bases and at J to 4 bases, leaving 5 bases not matched to a gene. There are 16 residues in the CDR3. Germline lookup yields CDR1 MNHNY and CDR2 SVGAGI (reference sequence). The CDR3 DNA sequence: TGTGCCAGCAGTTACTCTAGGCCGGGAGGGTACAATGAGCAGTTCTTC. Protein: CASSYSRPGGYNEQFF.

The chain has TRBV27 and TRBJ1-4; D uncertain. V was shortened by 0 bases and J by 3 bases, with 14 bases between the two germline ends. Looked up from germline, CDR1 is MNHEY and CDR2 is SMNVEV (reference sequence). The CDR3 has 17 residues. The CDR3 DNA sequence: TGTGCCAGCAGTTTATCACCGGGGAGTCGGTCTAATGAAAAACTGTTTTTT. It specifies CASSLSPGSRSNEKLFF.

The rearrangement links TRBV3-1 (or the pseudogene TRBV3-2) to TRBJ2-5; 15 nucleotides align to TRBD2. This CDR3 is built from 17 residues. V gave up 4 bases and J gave up 3 bases; unmatched junction bases: 6. Germline CDR1 and CDR2: LGHDT and YNNKEL (reference sequence). CDR3 nucleotide sequence: TGTGCCAGCAGCCCAAAAGGACTAGCGGGGGGGAAAGAGACCCAGTACTTC. Protein product: CASSPKGLAGGKETQYF.

A note on this clone: A read error may produce the germline difference seen at one junction end. The chain uses TRBV4-2 and TRBJ2-7, with D uncertain. The germline CDR1 and CDR2 sequences are LGHNA and YNFKEQ. The CDR3 runs to 15 residues. CDR3 sequence: CASSHEVSISHEQYF. DNA for the CDR3: TGTGCCAGCAGCCATGAAGTTAGTATCTCCCACGAGCAGTACTTC.

This chain joins TRBV9 and TRBJ2-7; TRBD1 agrees at 8 bases. This CDR3 has 13 residues. The germline gives CDR1 SGDLS, CDR2 YYNGEE. Trimming at V came to 4 bases and at J to 5 bases, leaving 5 bases not matched to a gene. The CDR3 loop is CASSRDRGDEQYF. In DNA, the CDR3 is TGTGCCAGCAGCCGAGACAGGGGCGACGAGCAGTACTTC.

V gene TRBV27 combines with J gene TRBJ2-7, with 7 bases identical to TRBD2. This CDR3 is 12 amino acids long. Losses at the gene ends were 11 bases for V and 4 bases for J; bases not matched to a gene: 8. CDR1 is MNHEY and CDR2 is SMNVEV in the germline V gene (reference sequence). Here the CDR3 DNA reads TGTGCCTGCGGGGGAGGGCCTTACGAGCAGTACTTC. This codes for CACGGGPYEQYF.

J is TRBJ1-1 and V is TRBV10-1; D may be TRBD1 (6 bases). Per germline, CDR1 WNHNN and CDR2 SYGVQD (reference sequence). CDR3 length: 15 amino acids. The germline V and J ends were trimmed by 4 bases and 3 bases, with 15 bases remaining between them. CDR3 bases: TGCGCCAGCAGTGCAAAAACAGGGAGGGACACTGAAGCTTTCTTT. Its protein is CASSAKTGRDTEAFF.

The chain uses TRBV30 and TRBJ2-7; 9 bases map to TRBD2. This CDR3 is built from 16 residues. J lost 6 bases, V lost 8 bases, and 20 bases had no gene match. Germline V CDR1 and CDR2: GTSNPN, SVGIG (reference sequence). In DNA, the CDR3 is TGTGCCGGAGACAGTCTCATGGGACTAGCCTCTGGCGAGCAGTACTTC. It is translated as CAGDSLMGLASGEQYF. The variable domain in full, with the rest retrieved from reference TRBV30 and TRBJ2-7, is SQTIHQWPATLVQPVGSPLSLECTVEGTSNPNLYWYRQAAGRGLQLLFYSVGIGQISSEVPQNLSASRPQDRQFILSSKKLLLSDSGFYLCAGDSLMGLASGEQYFGPGTRLTVT.

CDR3 region: CAWRWTGGGSPLHF. The CDR3, as DNA: TGTGCCTGGAGATGGACAGGGGGCGGTTCACCCCTCCACTTT. The V gene is TRBV30, the J gene TRBJ1-6, with 11 positions matching TRBD1. CDR1 GTSNPN and CDR2 SVGIG come from the germline V gene (reference sequence). V lost 3 bases, J lost 9 bases, and 4 bases stayed unmatched. There are 14 residues in the CDR3.

For the CDR3, the DNA is TGTGCCTGGAGGTCGGAGGGCCCAGATACGCAGTATTTT. It is translated as CAWRSEGPDTQYF. V is TRBV30 and J is TRBJ2-3; maybe TRBD2 (6 bases). The CDR3 has 13 residues. Germline lookup yields CDR1 GTSNPN and CDR2 SVGIG (reference sequence). The V end lost 3 bases, the J end lost 4 bases, and 11 bases lay between the germline ends.